This T cell receptor beta chain was profiled in a study of shared clonotypes between healthy human individuals. Naive CD8 cells lacked CD45RO, underwent positive selection for CCR7 and left out terminally differentiated effector memory CD45RA+ cells. The CDR3 is 19 residues long. Trimming cost V 1 base and J 0 bases; bases outside gene matches: 12. The run depth of the assay was deep. TCRdb keeps only in-frame clones here, not all; method: immunoSEQ multiplex PCR. The sample carries over 2 million clones, approximately 94% recorded once. The J gene is TRBJ2-7, the V gene TRBV5-3; TRBD2 matches at 11 bases. TRBV5-3 is classed as an ORF, of uncertain function. This receptor was identified in a man in his late teens or twenties in good health. The sample consisted of naive CD8+ T cells sorted from blood. As DNA, the CDR3 is TGTGCCAGAAGCTTGTTGGTACTAACTAGCGGGGGTCCCTCCTACGAGCAGTACTTC. It is translated as CARSLLVLTSGGPSYEQYF.